Listed below are T cell receptor beta chains from one sample, sequenced in a study of T cell responses to AZD1222 COVID-19 vaccine. Profiling relied on immunoSEQ multiplex PCR, and the TCRdb table lists in-frame clones only, not all of them. The sample contains some 80,000 clones, 88% of which appear only once. The starting material was peripheral blood, obtained 28 days after the second dose of the MenACWY control vaccine. The receptors shown here come from an adult who received the MenACWY meningococcal vaccine as a control. The conserved cysteine and the conserved F or W are not part of the CDR3 here. Only part of the rows carry a size: once, few, many, or a class if the clone is expanded.

clone size: NA; V gene: TRBV5-4; J gene: TRBJ1-1; CDR3 protein: ASSPVGTEAF
clone size: NA; V gene: TRBV12-3/TRBV12-4; J gene: TRBJ1-2; CDR3 protein: ASSLSYGYT
clone size: NA; V gene: TRBV6-5; J gene: TRBJ1-1; CDR3 protein: ASRFRTGTTEAF
clone size: once; V gene: TRBV27; J gene: TRBJ1-6; CDR3 protein: ASTPTGFRSPLH
clone size: NA; V gene: TRBV29-1; J gene: TRBJ1-4; CDR3 protein: SVAGNNEKLF
clone size: once; V gene: TRBV30; J gene: TRBJ1-2; CDR3 protein: AWSPTGNYGYT
clone size: NA; V gene: TRBV9; J gene: TRBJ1-3; CDR3 protein: ASSARDLGNTIY
clone size: NA; V gene: TRBV10-3; J gene: TRBJ2-6; CDR3 protein: ATMEGPGANVLT
clone size: NA; V gene: TRBV7-2; J gene: TRBJ1-2; CDR3 protein: ASSLAGDTNYGYT
clone size: NA; V gene: TRBV28; J gene: TRBJ2-2; CDR3 protein: ASRHSIRGYLDTGELF
clone size: NA; V gene: TRBV30; J gene: TRBJ2-1; CDR3 protein: AWSPGTSKFNEQF
clone size: NA; V gene: TRBV24-1; J gene: TRBJ2-1; CDR3 protein: ATSDFGLAGAKQF
clone size: NA; V gene: TRBV5-1; J gene: TRBJ1-2; CDR3 protein: ASSLGFGSNYGYT
clone size: NA; V gene: TRBV5-4; J gene: TRBJ2-3; CDR3 protein: ASSVYRGAEADTQY
clone size: NA; V gene: TRBV30; J gene: TRBJ2-6; CDR3 protein: AWCPPPGTFSGANVLT
clone size: NA; V gene: TRBV6-5; J gene: TRBJ1-6; CDR3 protein: ASRAVGSTNSPLH
clone size: NA; V gene: TRBV4-2; J gene: TRBJ1-5; CDR3 protein: ASSQDGTVNQPQH
clone size: NA; V gene: TRBV19; J gene: TRBJ1-2; CDR3 protein: ASSPAGTGYGYT
clone size: once; V gene: TRBV4-3; J gene: TRBJ1-3; CDR3 protein: ASSQDSGSGNTIY
clone size: NA; V gene: TRBV6-6; J gene: TRBJ1-1; CDR3 protein: ASRHPTGLTEAF
clone size: few; V gene: TRBV11-3; J gene: TRBJ2-5; CDR3 protein: ASSLDPRYRTARKETQY
clone size: NA; V gene: TRBV28; J gene: TRBJ1-2; CDR3 protein: ASSLWQQFGYGYT
clone size: NA; V gene: TRBV5-4; J gene: TRBJ1-6; CDR3 protein: ASSQEYSNSPLH
clone size: NA; V gene: TRBV5-1; J gene: TRBJ1-1; CDR3 protein: ASSETGRANTEAF
clone size: NA; V gene: TRBV2; J gene: TRBJ2-1; CDR3 protein: ASSFRTGTSGMSSYNEQF
clone size: NA; V gene: TRBV29-1; J gene: TRBJ2-1; CDR3 protein: SVDERGTSYNEQF
clone size: NA; V gene: TRBV5-1; J gene: TRBJ1-4; CDR3 protein: ASSLAGGLLSTNEKLF
clone size: once; V gene: TRBV4-2; J gene: TRBJ2-7; CDR3 protein: ASSQDTIWGASEQY
clone size: NA; V gene: TRBV19; J gene: TRBJ1-1; CDR3 protein: ASTRGTGGLVYTEAF
clone size: NA; V gene: TRBV10-3; J gene: TRBJ2-1; CDR3 protein: AILSTSGGNEQF
clone size: NA; V gene: TRBV20-1; J gene: TRBJ1-4; CDR3 protein: SASADTRLF
clone size: NA; V gene: TRBV20-1; J gene: TRBJ1-1; CDR3 protein: SASQGRSEAF
clone size: NA; V gene: TRBV7-3; J gene: TRBJ2-2; CDR3 protein: ASSLGRSTGELF
clone size: many; V gene: TRBV9; J gene: TRBJ2-7; CDR3 protein: ASSVAAVAYEQY
clone size: NA; V gene: TRBV29-1; J gene: TRBJ1-1; CDR3 protein: SGGTAMNTEAF
clone size: NA; V gene: TRBV3-1/TRBV3-2; J gene: TRBJ1-1; CDR3 protein: ASRPSFMNTEAF
clone size: NA; V gene: TRBV6-5; J gene: TRBJ1-1; CDR3 protein: ASGREAYTEAF
clone size: NA; V gene: TRBV29-1; J gene: TRBJ1-4; CDR3 protein: SVAHDEDEKLF
clone size: NA; V gene: TRBV9; J gene: TRBJ2-7; CDR3 protein: ASSDRLAGGHEQY
clone size: NA; V gene: TRBV4-2; J gene: TRBJ2-3; CDR3 protein: ASSQVQTSRIPLDTQY
clone size: NA; V gene: TRBV4-1; J gene: TRBJ1-1; CDR3 protein: ASSPGQANTEAF
clone size: NA; V gene: TRBV19; J gene: TRBJ2-2; CDR3 protein: ASKLSLGEKNTGELF